Below are 11 T cell receptor beta chains sequenced from a single sample in a study of cytomegalovirus exposure and HLA in healthy donors. Assay used: immunoSEQ multiplex PCR; TCRdb lists only in-frame clones, some missing. The sample consists of 130,000 or so clones, roughly nine tenths of them appearing once. Sequencing input: PBMCs. The origin of the receptors is a woman aged 18-29 years in good health and CMV-seropositive.

This rearrangement joins TRBV7-2 to TRBJ2-3; a possible D gene is TRBD2 (7 bases). Between the trimmed V and J ends, which lost 3 bases and 0 bases, there was a span of 19 bases. The CDR3 covers 18 residues. Germline CDR1 SGHTA, CDR2 FQGNSA. CDR3 loop: CASSFEGGGTISTDTQYF. In DNA, the CDR3 is TGTGCCAGCAGCTTTGAGGGAGGGGGAACCATTAGCACAGATACGCAGTATTTT.

The chain joins TRBV11-2 to TRBJ1-4; the D is unclear. The CDR3 is made up of 14 amino acids. V gave up 2 bases and J gave up 11 bases, with 15 bases separating them. From germline, CDR1 is SGHAT and CDR2 FQNNGV. CDR3 nucleotide sequence: TGTGCCAGCAGCTTAAGCAGTAAATACGGGAAACTGTTTTTT. Protein: CASSLSSKYGKLFF.

This sequence joins TRBV5-1 and TRBJ1-1; a weak D match, TRBD1 (6 bases). Looked up from germline, CDR1 is SGHRS and CDR2 is YFSETQ. V dropped 3 bases and J dropped 1 base, with 22 bases sitting between them. CDR3 length: 18 amino acids. In DNA, the CDR3 is TGCGCCAGCAGCTCCTGGGGGCCAGGACGAACAAGGAACACTGAAGCTTTCTTT. Translated: CASSSWGPGRTRNTEAFF.

This clone is a singleton in its sample. The chain carries TRBV12-2 and TRBJ2-2; the table's D call, TRBD2, was not checked against the DNA. TRBV12-2 is a listed pseudogene. The CDR3 runs to 20 residues. CDR3 nucleotide sequence: TGTGCAAGTCGCCTCTTTGGCGGGGGCCCGGGTGAAGGAGTCACCGGGGAGCTGTTTTTT. This gives the protein CASRLFGGGPGEGVTGELFF.

This clone appeared once. The chain recombines TRBV30 with TRBJ2-5; D is possibly TRBD1 (6 bases). CDR1 GTSNPN and CDR2 SVGIG come from the germline V gene (reference sequence). This CDR3 comprises 14 residues. Deletions cut 3 bases from V and 2 bases from J, with 13 bases between. The CDR3 sequence is CAWREQGWQETQYF. CDR3 DNA: TGTGCCTGGAGAGAACAGGGTTGGCAAGAGACCCAGTACTTC.

This clone was seen once. The rearrangement uses TRBV5-4 and TRBJ2-5; weak D call: TRBD2 (6 bases). This CDR3 has 16 residues. The ends were cut back, 3 bases at V and 5 bases at J, with 20 bases in the middle. CDR1 and CDR2 (germline): SGHNT, YYREEE (reference sequence). The CDR3 region has the DNA TGTGCCAGCAGCTGGGCCGAGACACCCGGAGGGGAGACCCAGTACTTC. This gives the protein CASSWAETPGGETQYF.

Concerning this clone: The sample holds other DNA sequences that translate to the same CDR3. The J gene is TRBJ1-5, the V gene TRBV7-2; TRBD1 matches 8 bases. Trimming removed 3 bases from V and 7 bases from J; junction bases left unmatched: 2. CDR1 is SGHTA and CDR2 is FQGNSA in the germline V gene. CDR3 size: 13 residues. The CDR3 DNA reads TGTGCCAGCAGCTTGGACAGGGACCAGCCCCAGCATTTT. Amino acid sequence: CASSLDRDQPQHF.

This chain uses TRBV5-4 with TRBJ2-7; 8 bases are a match to TRBD2. V lost 0 bases, J lost 3 bases, and 8 bases stayed unmatched. The CDR3 contains 16 residues. Germline assignment: CDR1 SGHNT and CDR2 YYREEE (reference sequence). CDR3 in amino acids: CASSLETSGTNYEQYF. Written as DNA, the CDR3 is TGTGCCAGCAGCTTGGAAACTAGCGGTACTAACTACGAGCAGTACTTC. The full variable domain, with the rest looked up from reference TRBV5-4 and TRBJ2-7, is ETGVTQSPTHLIKTRGQQVTLRCSSQSGHNTVSWYQQALGQGPQFIFQYYREEENGRGNFPPRFSGLQFPNYSSELNVNALELDDSALYLCASSLETSGTNYEQYFGPGTRLTVT.

This chain joins TRBV12-5 and TRBJ1-2, with D possibly TRBD1 on 5 matching bases. Germline V gene sequence: CDR1 LGHNT, CDR2 FRNRAP. Deletions cut 0 bases from V and 0 bases from J, with 11 bases between. The CDR3 contains 16 residues. The CDR3 protein is CASGLVHGGANYGYTF. For the CDR3, the DNA is TGTGCTAGTGGTTTGGTACACGGGGGAGCTAACTATGGCTACACCTTC.

DNA for the CDR3: TGTGCCAGTAGTGCGCTAGCGGGGCCCACAGATACGCAGTATTTT. Protein product: CASSALAGPTDTQYF. V gene TRBV19 combines with J gene TRBJ2-3; 9 positions match TRBD2. The CDR3 extends over 15 amino acids. J lost 2 bases, V lost 5 bases, and 5 bases had no gene match. Germline CDR1 is LNHDA and CDR2 is SQIVND (reference sequence).

The V gene is TRBV5-1, the J gene TRBJ2-3; 8 bases align to TRBD2. V lost 1 base to trimming and J lost 2 bases; unmatched junction nucleotides: 9. The CDR3 is 17 amino acids. Germline CDR1 is SGHRS and CDR2 is YFSETQ. The CDR3 protein is CASSLSVGGGYTDTQYF. In DNA form, the CDR3 reads TGCGCCAGCAGCTTGTCGGTAGGCGGGGGGTACACAGATACGCAGTATTTT.